One and the same sample provided the 19 T cell receptor beta chains below, sequenced in a study of T cells in placental villitis. The immunoSEQ assay was v4. Assay: immunoSEQ multiplex PCR; the TCRdb copy retains only in-frame clones and omits some. This sample has around 3,100 clones, with approximately 70% found just once. Source material: placental tissue containing maternal and fetal cells. The source of these receptors is a human patient with infectious villitis; the placental T cells may come from both mother and fetus.

The CDR3 region is CAINRGYGYTF. In DNA form, the CDR3 reads TGTGCCATCAACAGGGGCTATGGCTACACCTTC. The rearrangement uses TRBV10-3 and TRBJ1-2, with TRBD1 identical over 7 bases. CDR1 ENHRY and CDR2 SYGVKD come from the germline V gene. The trim removed 7 bases at V and 4 bases at J, leaving 0 bases unmatched. The CDR3 loop spans 11 amino acids.

The sample holds one count of this clone. CDR3 nucleotides: TGTGCCAGCAGCTACCGTACCTGGCGGTGGCTAGCGGGAGCGGGAGAGACCCAGTACTTC. Its protein product is CASSYRTWRWLAGAGETQYF. The genes are TRBV5-5 and TRBJ2-5, with 10 bases matching TRBD2. The CDR3 consists of 20 residues. V shed 3 bases, J shed 4 bases, and the junction held 21 bases outside the gene matches. Germline V lookup: CDR1 SGHKS, CDR2 YYEKEE (reference sequence). Full variable domain (rest looked up from reference TRBV5-5 and TRBJ2-5): DAGVTQSPTHLIKTRGQQVTLRCSPISGHKSVSWYQQVLGQGPQFIFQYYEKEERGRGNFPDRFSARQFPNYSSELNVNALLLGDSALYLCASSYRTWRWLAGAGETQYFGPGTRLLVL.

The table lists this clone with a few counts. Other DNA sequences in this sample translate to the same CDR3. This sequence joins TRBV5-1 and TRBJ1-1; D is possibly TRBD1 (6 bases). CDR1 is SGHRS and CDR2 is YFSETQ in the germline V gene. This CDR3 is built from 14 residues. V was pared by 3 bases and J by 1 base, with 10 bases between. The CDR3 loop is CASSSRTANTEAFF. CDR3 in DNA: TGCGCCAGCAGCTCGAGGACAGCGAACACTGAAGCTTTCTTT.

This clone appeared once. This chain connects TRBV6-8 to TRBJ2-7; the match to TRBD1 covers 7 bases. With 8 bases clipped from V and 7 bases from J, the junction kept 11 bases outside the gene matches. The CDR3 runs to 13 residues. The germline gives CDR1 MNHGY, CDR2 SAAAGT. CDR3 in amino acids: CASHTGAPEEQYF. CDR3 DNA: TGTGCCAGCCACACAGGGGCCCCAGAGGAGCAGTACTTC.

This chain uses TRBV5-1 with TRBJ2-5; 10 bases match TRBD2. CDR1 is SGHRS and CDR2 is YFSETQ in the germline V gene. The CDR3 loop spans 14 amino acids. Losses at the gene ends were 2 bases for V and 4 bases for J; bases not matched to a gene: 2. The CDR3 loop reads CASSLSGGVETQYF. The CDR3 region has the DNA TGCGCCAGCAGCTTAAGCGGGGGGGTAGAGACCCAGTACTTC.

This clone was seen a handful of times. The rearrangement joins TRBV2 to TRBJ2-4; the D gene is possibly TRBD1 (7 bases). Germline lookup yields CDR1 SNHLY and CDR2 FYNNEI. V dropped 8 bases and J dropped 0 bases, with 17 bases sitting between them. The CDR3 contains 16 residues. CDR3 DNA sequence: TGTGCCAGCCTCCCGGCGGGACAGTTAGCCAAAAACATTCAGTACTTC. Residues: CASLPAGQLAKNIQYF.

This clone is judged hyperexpanded. The same CDR3 arises from other DNA sequences in this sample as well. V gene TRBV12-3 or TRBV12-4 combines with J gene TRBJ1-2; the D is unclear. The CDR3 length is 12 residues. Between the trimmed V and J ends, which lost 1 base and 2 bases, there was a span of 2 bases. The DNA for the CDR3 is TGTGCCAGCAGTTTAGGGAACTATGGCTACACCTTC. Amino acid sequence: CASSLGNYGYTF.

The chain has TRBV9 and TRBJ2-6; TRBD2 matches 7 bases. The germline CDR1 and CDR2 sequences are SGDLS and YYNGEE. Trimming took 2 bases from V and 3 from J; bases not matched to a gene: 5. The CDR3 consists of 16 residues. The CDR3 DNA reads TGTGCCAGCAGCGTGGTCGGGGGGTTTGGGGCCAACGTCCTGACTTTC. Protein product: CASSVVGGFGANVLTF.

The chain recombines TRBV7-2 with TRBJ2-7, with a tentative D call TRBD2 (5 bases). Germline assignment: CDR1 SGHTA and CDR2 FQGNSA. The V gene lost 4 bases and the J gene lost 0 bases, with 13 bases spanning the gap. The CDR3 totals 15 residues. The CDR3 nucleotides read TGTGCCAGCAGCTCTAGCCTGTCCTCCTCCTACGAGCAGTACTTC. It translates to CASSSSLSSSYEQYF. The whole variable domain, remainder taken from reference TRBV7-2 and TRBJ2-7, is GAGVSQSPSNKVTEKGKDVELRCDPISGHTALYWYRQSLGQGLEFLIYFQGNSAPDKSGLPSDRFSAERTGGSVSTLTIQRTQQEDSAVYLCASSSSLSSSYEQYFGPGTRLTVT.

The chain is built from TRBV7-2 and TRBJ1-6, with D maybe TRBD1 (6 bases). The CDR3 sequence is 15 residues long. V was clipped by 1 base and J by 2 bases, with 6 bases between them. Germline V CDR1 and CDR2: SGHTA, FQGNSA. The CDR3 here is CASSLGDTYNSPLHF. The CDR3 nucleotides read TGTGCCAGCAGCTTAGGGGACACCTATAATTCACCCCTCCACTTT.

V is TRBV27 and J is TRBJ2-6, with D possibly being TRBD2 (5 bases). There are 16 residues in the CDR3. Germline CDR1 and CDR2: MNHEY and SMNVEV (reference sequence). Trimming took 5 bases from V and 1 from J, leaving 12 bases between them. The CDR3 nucleotides read TGTGCCAGCAGTCCCAGGAGGCCGTCTGGGGCCAACGTCCTGACTTTC. Translation: CASSPRRPSGANVLTF.

About this clone itself: Other DNA sequences within the sample encode an identical CDR3. The chain links TRBV6-5 to TRBJ1-4; 8 positions agree with TRBD1. The junction had 7 bases not matched to a gene; V was cut back by 4 bases and J by 6 bases. CDR1 and CDR2 (germline): MNHEY, SVGAGI. This CDR3 is 15 amino acids long. The CDR3 region has the DNA TGTGCCAGCAGTTCTGGCCAGGGGGCATATGAAAAACTGTTTTTT. Its protein is CASSSGQGAYEKLFF.

In its sample, this clone was seen a few times. V usage is TRBV7-3 and J usage is TRBJ1-1, with D unclear. Germline CDR1 is SGHTA and CDR2 is FQGTGA. The CDR3 sequence is 13 residues long. V lost 0 bases to trimming and J lost 11 bases, with 13 bases between them. Written as DNA, the CDR3 is TGTGCCAGCAGCTTAACTCAGACGGGTAGGGCTTTCTTT. Encoded protein: CASSLTQTGRAFF.

With respect to this clone: At the DNA level, this CDR3 is encoded by other sequences in the same sample as well. V and J are TRBV9 and TRBJ1-1; D gene uncertain. This CDR3 has 12 amino acids. V lost 4 bases, J lost 3 bases, and 7 bases lay in between. Germline V lookup: CDR1 SGDLS, CDR2 YYNGEE. CDR3 region: CASSTLDTEAFF. CDR3 coding DNA: TGTGCCAGCAGCACCCTAGACACTGAAGCTTTCTTT.

This clone was picked up one time. The V call is TRBV30, the J call TRBJ2-7, with D perhaps TRBD1 (5 bases). Germline V gives CDR1 GTSNPN, CDR2 SVGIG (reference sequence). The CDR3 runs to 11 residues. Trimming removed 4 bases at V and 4 bases at J, with 8 bases between. The CDR3 loop is CAWTQGYEQYF. CDR3 in DNA: TGTGCCTGGACGCAGGGATACGAGCAGTACTTC.

The rearrangement uses TRBV29-1 and TRBJ2-3, with a possible D match to TRBD2 (6 bases). Trimming took 7 bases from V and 2 from J, leaving 13 bases between them. Germline V gene data show CDR1 as SQVTM and CDR2 as ANQGSEA. The CDR3 sequence is 13 residues long. DNA of the CDR3: TGCAGCGCTAGCCGGGGGACCACAGATACGCAGTATTTT. Residues: CSASRGTTDTQYF.

This chain links TRBV9 with TRBJ2-1; D is uncertain. Per germline, CDR1 SGDLS and CDR2 YYNGEE. V was trimmed by 0 bases and J by 5 bases, leaving 9 bases between them. The CDR3 sequence is 14 residues long. CDR3 DNA: TGTGCCAGCAGCGTAGATCCTTTAAACAATGAGCAGTTCTTC. It encodes CASSVDPLNNEQFF.

This clone showed up just a few times. Other DNA variants within this sample encode the same CDR3. This chain connects TRBV6-1 to TRBJ2-7, with D perhaps TRBD1 (6 bases). The germline V gene encodes CDR1 MNHNS and CDR2 SASEGT. Trimming pared 1 base from V and 2 bases from J, leaving 6 bases between. The CDR3 length is 13 residues. The CDR3 sequence: CASSEGQAYEQYF. CDR3 DNA: TGTGCCAGCAGTGAAGGACAGGCCTACGAGCAGTACTTC.

This clone is a singleton in its sample. J is TRBJ2-7 and V is TRBV11-2; D not resolved. Trimming shortened V by 2 bases and J by 0 bases, and 5 bases separated the two germline ends. The CDR3 has 13 residues. In germline, CDR1 is SGHAT, CDR2 FQNNGV. The CDR3 DNA sequence: TGTGCCAGCAGCTTAACGGACTCCTACGAGCAGTACTTC. It yields the protein CASSLTDSYEQYF.